These 29 T cell receptor beta chains share one sample of origin, sequenced in a study of cytomegalovirus exposure and HLA in healthy donors. PCR amplification relied on 60 Vbeta primers (plus 13 Jbeta primers). Method: immunoSEQ multiplex PCR; TCRdb's copy keeps in-frame clones and lacks some. The sample holds hundreds of thousands of clones, around 79% seen once. The sequencing input was PBMCs. Source of these receptors: a man aged 18 to 29 in good health and CMV-seronegative.

The chain recombines TRBV29-1 with TRBJ2-1, with TRBD2 matching over 9 bases. Germline CDR1 SQVTM, CDR2 ANQGSEA. Germline trimming cut 4 bases from V and 5 bases from J; bases unmatched to any gene: 9. The CDR3 totals 15 residues. CDR3 region: CSVAFGTSYDNEQFF. CDR3 coding DNA: TGCAGCGTTGCATTCGGGACTAGCTATGACAATGAGCAGTTCTTC.

The V and J genes are TRBV7-3 and TRBJ2-3; 11 nucleotides align to TRBD2. The CDR3 runs 15 residues. CDR1 and CDR2 from the germline V gene are SGHTA and FQGTGA. The V and J ends lost 4 bases and 1 base, in that order; junction bases with no gene match: 1. CDR3 in DNA: TGTGCCAGCAGCTCACTAGCGGGGGGCACAGATACGCAGTATTTT. Translating gives CASSSLAGGTDTQYF.

The CDR3 here is CAWSPVNSPLHF. The DNA for the CDR3 is TGTGCCTGGAGTCCAGTTAATTCACCCCTCCACTTT. The V call is TRBV30, the J call TRBJ1-6; D is unresolved. This CDR3 contains 12 residues. Germline CDR1 reads GTSNPN; CDR2 reads SVGIG (reference sequence). The germline V and J ends were trimmed by 2 bases and 6 bases, with 5 bases remaining between them.

The rearrangement uses TRBV28 and TRBJ1-6, with a tentative D call TRBD1 (5 bases). The CDR3 length is 14 residues. The V and J ends lost 2 bases and 6 bases respectively, with 8 bases between them. CDR1 MDHEN and CDR2 SYDVKM come from the germline V gene. CDR3 nucleotide sequence: TGTGCCAGCAGTTTAATAGGGGTTAATTCACCCCTCCACTTT. The encoded protein is CASSLIGVNSPLHF. Together with reference TRBV28 and TRBJ1-6, the CDR3 gives the full variable domain: DVKVTQSSRYLVKRTGEKVFLECVQDMDHENMFWYRQDPGLGLRLIYFSYDVKMKEKGDIPEGYSVSREKKERFSLILESASTNQTSMYLCASSLIGVNSPLHFGNGTRLTVT.

V and J are TRBV5-6 and TRBJ2-6; D is possibly TRBD2 (5 bases). The germline V gene encodes CDR1 SGHDT and CDR2 YYEEEE. This CDR3 region has 15 residues. Deletions cut 2 bases from V and 1 base from J, with 7 bases between. The CDR3 nucleotides read TGTGCCAGCAGCTTAACGGGGTCTGGGGCCAACGTCCTGACTTTC. Protein sequence: CASSLTGSGANVLTF.

The J gene is TRBJ1-6, the V gene TRBV5-1; D is perhaps TRBD1 (6 bases). Trimming pared 6 bases from V and 8 bases from J, leaving 12 bases between. Germline lookup yields CDR1 SGHRS and CDR2 YFSETQ. The CDR3 extends over 13 amino acids. The CDR3 nucleotides are TGCGCCAGCAACAGGGACGAGTATTCACCCCTCCACTTT. Translated, it gives CASNRDEYSPLHF.

The chain carries TRBV13 and TRBJ2-7; TRBD2 aligns across 7 bases. The length of the CDR3 is 17 residues. V was clipped by 5 bases and J by 3 bases; unmatched bases: 16. Germline V gives CDR1 PRHDT, CDR2 FYEKMQ (reference sequence). CDR3 amino acids: CASSLRAGAPNLYEQYF. CDR3 bases: TGTGCCAGCAGCCTGAGGGCGGGAGCTCCCAACCTCTACGAGCAGTACTTC.

This chain connects TRBV5-8 to TRBJ1-4; unclear D gene. V lost 3 bases, J lost 7 bases, and 16 bases lay in between. Germline V gene sequence: CDR1 SGHTS, CDR2 YDEGEE. The length of the CDR3 is 15 residues. The CDR3 loop reads CASSSPAGRSEKLFF. CDR3 DNA: TGTGCCAGCAGCTCTCCCGCTGGCCGGAGTGAAAAACTGTTTTTT.

The J gene is TRBJ2-7, the V gene TRBV6-6; 9 nucleotides match TRBD1. The CDR3 spans 16 residues. The germline V gene encodes CDR1 MNHNY and CDR2 SVGAGI (reference sequence). The ends lost 2 bases at V and 2 bases at J; junction bases unmatched: 7. The CDR3 protein is CASSYGDREFTYEQYF. The CDR3 bases are TGTGCCAGCAGTTACGGGGACAGGGAGTTCACCTACGAGCAGTACTTC.

The chain uses TRBV7-6 and TRBJ2-3, with D maybe TRBD1 (5 bases). This CDR3 is built from 12 residues. Germline V gene sequence: CDR1 SGHVS, CDR2 FNYEAQ. The ends were cut back, 2 bases at V and 14 bases at J, with 14 bases in the middle. The CDR3 nucleotides read TGTGCCAGCAGCTTAAAGGACACCACATTGTATTTT. This sequence encodes CASSLKDTTLYF.

This chain links TRBV7-2 with TRBJ2-5; D might be TRBD2 (5 bases). Trimming left V 4 bases short and J 2 bases short, with 8 bases between. The CDR3 is 13 residues long. Per the germline V gene, CDR1 is SGHTA and CDR2 is FQGNSA. The CDR3 loop reads CASSWTFQETQYF. The CDR3 DNA follows: TGTGCCAGCAGCTGGACTTTTCAAGAGACCCAGTACTTC.

The rearrangement links TRBV7-6 to TRBJ2-7; 7 nucleotides line up with TRBD1. CDR1 is SGHVS and CDR2 is FNYEAQ in the germline V gene. This CDR3 has 15 residues. Trimming took 2 bases from V and 1 from J; bases not matched to a gene: 5. The CDR3 reads CASSLLGTESYEQYF. In DNA form, the CDR3 reads TGTGCCAGCAGCTTATTAGGGACAGAGTCCTACGAGCAGTACTTC. Full variable domain (missing parts from reference TRBV7-6 and TRBJ2-7): GAGVSQSPRYKVTKRGQDVALRCDPISGHVSLYWYRQALGQGPEFLTYFNYEAQQDKSGLPNDRFSAERPEGSISTLTIQRTEQRDSAMYRCASSLLGTESYEQYFGPGTRLTVT.

V is TRBV29-1 and J is TRBJ2-1; TRBD2 matches at 11 bases. Per the germline V gene, CDR1 is SQVTM and CDR2 is ANQGSEA. The CDR3 extends over 15 amino acids. Trimming removed 4 bases from V and 6 bases from J; junction bases left unmatched: 8. The CDR3 here is CSVGTSGHEANEQFF. The CDR3 DNA is TGCAGCGTTGGGACTAGCGGGCATGAGGCCAATGAGCAGTTCTTC.

The genes are TRBV27 and TRBJ1-5; D gene uncertain. Germline V gives CDR1 MNHEY, CDR2 SMNVEV (reference sequence). CDR3 length equals 13 residues. Deletions cut 3 bases from V and 4 bases from J, with 7 bases between. The CDR3 bases are TGTGCCAGCAGTTTGGTCGAGAATCAGCCCCAGCATTTT. Amino acid sequence: CASSLVENQPQHF.

This clone was counted only a few times. The V and J genes are TRBV6-4 and TRBJ1-2, with 7 bases aligning to TRBD1. V was pared by 3 bases and J by 6 bases, with 10 bases of the junction left unmatched. Germline V lookup: CDR1 MRHNA, CDR2 SNTAGT. This CDR3 spans 15 amino acids. The CDR3 reads CASSEKEGALNGYTF. DNA of the CDR3: TGTGCCAGCAGTGAGAAGGAGGGGGCGCTTAATGGCTACACCTTC.

V is TRBV5-1 and J is TRBJ2-3; 9 nucleotides line up with TRBD1. Germline loops: CDR1 SGHRS, CDR2 YFSETQ. The CDR3 is made up of 15 amino acids. J was trimmed by 2 bases and V by 6 bases; bases with no gene match: 7. The CDR3 reads CASTRDRADTDTQYF. The DNA of the CDR3 is TGCGCCAGCACCAGGGACAGGGCCGACACAGATACGCAGTATTTT.

The chain links TRBV28 to TRBJ2-1; 9 bases are shared with TRBD2. The CDR3 is made up of 14 amino acids. V lost 3 bases and J lost 5; bases outside the gene matches: 2. The germline V gene has CDR1 MDHEN and CDR2 SYDVKM. The CDR3 protein is CASSFVAGDNEQFF. The CDR3 bases are TGTGCCAGCAGTTTCGTAGCGGGAGACAATGAGCAGTTCTTC.

The chain links TRBV4-3 to TRBJ2-7; maybe TRBD2 (6 bases). CDR1 LGHNA and CDR2 YSLEER come from the germline V gene. This CDR3 is 15 amino acids long. Between the trimmed V and J ends, which lost 0 bases and 6 bases, there was a span of 15 bases. CDR3 protein: CASSQDRVAGTEQYF. DNA of the CDR3: TGCGCCAGCAGCCAAGATAGAGTGGCGGGGACCGAGCAGTACTTC.

V is TRBV19 and J is TRBJ1-2; D remains unclear. The CDR3 is 13 residues long. With 4 bases removed from V and 4 bases from J, the gap between germline ends came to 10 bases. Germline-derived CDR1 and CDR2 are LNHDA and SQIVND (reference sequence). CDR3 coding DNA: TGTGCCAGTAGTAGAGGGAGTGGCTATGGCTACACCTTC. As protein: CASSRGSGYGYTF.

The rearrangement uses TRBV2 and TRBJ2-7; D possibly corresponds to TRBD1 (5 bases). The germline CDR1 and CDR2 sequences are SNHLY and FYNNEI. This CDR3 region has 13 residues. Trimming removed 5 bases at V and 4 bases at J, with 12 bases between. CDR3 in DNA: TGTGCCAGCAGTTTTTTGCAGGGTTACGAGCAGTACTTC. Its protein product is CASSFLQGYEQYF.

The chain couples TRBV4-2 to TRBJ2-1, with D possibly TRBD1 on 6 matching bases. CDR3 length: 16 amino acids. With 4 bases removed from V and 0 bases from J, the gap between germline ends came to 13 bases. Per the germline V gene, CDR1 is LGHNA and CDR2 is YNFKEQ. CDR3 bases: TGTGCCAGCAGCCGGCAAGGGGGTAGCTCCTACAATGAGCAGTTCTTC. Residues: CASSRQGGSSYNEQFF.

J is TRBJ1-2 and V is TRBV7-2; perhaps TRBD1 as D (5 bases). Trimming left V 4 bases short and J 1 base short, with 10 bases between. CDR1 is SGHTA and CDR2 is FQGNSA in the germline V gene. The CDR3 is 14 residues long. The CDR3 DNA is TGTGCCAGCAGCTCCCTCCAGGGTAACTATGGCTACACCTTC. Its protein product is CASSSLQGNYGYTF. Full variable domain (outside the CDR3, taken from reference TRBV7-2 and TRBJ1-2): GAGVSQSPSNKVTEKGKDVELRCDPISGHTALYWYRQSLGQGLEFLIYFQGNSAPDKSGLPSDRFSAERTGGSVSTLTIQRTQQEDSAVYLCASSSLQGNYGYTFGSGTRLTVV.

This sequence joins TRBV11-3 and TRBJ2-7; TRBD1 matches 7 bases. Germline V gene data show CDR1 as SGHNT and CDR2 as YENEEA. The CDR3 is 17 residues long. V lost 5 bases to trimming and J lost 3 bases; unmatched junction nucleotides: 16. The CDR3 DNA reads TGTGCCAGCAGCCTGGGACAGAATCCCCACGTGATCTACGAGCAGTACTTC. The encoded protein is CASSLGQNPHVIYEQYF.

This clone has only a few counts. V usage is TRBV28 and J usage is TRBJ2-7; TRBD1 matches 11 bases. V dropped 6 bases and J dropped 3; count of bases not matched to a gene: 4. The CDR3 is made up of 14 amino acids. Germline V gene lookup returns CDR1 MDHEN and CDR2 SYDVKM. The CDR3 sequence: CASSPGTGGYEQYF. CDR3 nucleotides: TGTGCCAGCAGCCCCGGGACAGGGGGCTACGAGCAGTACTTC.

This chain uses TRBV7-8 with TRBJ2-1, with 10 bases fitting TRBD2. V was clipped by 3 bases and J by 7 bases; unmatched bases: 18. The CDR3 has 19 residues. The germline CDR1 and CDR2 sequences are SGHVS and FQNEAQ. The CDR3 region is CASSLLMSHGSGRSNEQFF. As DNA, the CDR3 is TGTGCCAGCAGCTTGCTGATGTCGCACGGTAGCGGGAGGTCGAATGAGCAGTTCTTC.

J is TRBJ1-2 and V is TRBV2; 8 bases are a match to TRBD1. The V segment lost 5 bases and the J segment 2 bases; nucleotides outside the gene matches: 7. Germline V lookup: CDR1 SNHLY, CDR2 FYNNEI. The length of the CDR3 is 15 residues. The CDR3 nucleotides read TGTGCCAGCAGTACTCGACAGGGGTTAAACTATGGCTACACCTTC. It specifies CASSTRQGLNYGYTF.

The chain joins TRBV7-3 to TRBJ2-1; TRBD1 might be the D (5 bases). V was shortened by 3 bases and J by 6 bases, with 15 bases between the two germline ends. The CDR3 runs to 15 residues. CDR1 is SGHTA and CDR2 is FQGTGA in the germline V gene. The CDR3 is CASSLNQGPFNEQFF. In DNA, the CDR3 is TGTGCCAGCAGCTTGAATCAGGGTCCCTTCAATGAGCAGTTCTTC.

This clone has a single count. Here the CDR3 reads CASSYGQNNSPLHF. The CDR3 nucleotides are TGTGCCAGCAGCTATGGACAGAATAATTCACCCCTCCACTTT. The chain joins TRBV2 to TRBJ1-6; D might be TRBD1 (6 bases). Trimming cost V 6 bases and J 5 bases, with 11 bases left between them. The CDR3 covers 14 residues. The germline gives CDR1 SNHLY, CDR2 FYNNEI.

The genes are TRBV5-8 and TRBJ2-4; maybe TRBD2 (5 bases). V shed 0 bases and J shed 8 bases, with 9 bases lying between them. Germline values: CDR1 SGHTS, CDR2 YDEGEE. CDR3 length: 13 amino acids. The CDR3 nucleotides are TGTGCCAGCAGCTTGGCCGGGGTCGACATTCAGTACTTC. Its protein is CASSLAGVDIQYF.